A single sample is the source of the 26 T cell receptor beta chains below, sequenced in a study of T cell responses to AZD1222 COVID-19 vaccine. TCRdb's copy holds only in-frame clones and misses some; the assay was immunoSEQ multiplex PCR. This table holds about 130,000 clones, 70% to 90% found once. Sequencing used peripheral blood, obtained on day 0 of AZD1222 vaccination. Every receptor here comes from an adult in good health.

This chain links TRBV24-1 with TRBJ1-1; 10 bases map to TRBD1. With V trimmed by 4 bases and J by 4 bases, 11 bases remained unmatched. There are 17 residues in the CDR3. Per germline, CDR1 KGHDR and CDR2 SFDVKD. The CDR3 loop is CATSDSRTGGKGTEAFF. Written as DNA, the CDR3 is TGTGCCACCAGTGACTCTAGGACAGGGGGTAAGGGCACTGAAGCTTTCTTT.

This sequence joins TRBV7-3 and TRBJ2-2; 7 bases line up with TRBD2. This CDR3 is built from 16 residues. After removal of 5 bases from V and 0 bases from J, the junction contained 6 bases not matched to a gene. Germline V gives CDR1 SGHTA, CDR2 FQGTGA. This CDR3 is CASSPHSGTNTGELFF. The CDR3 region has the DNA TGTGCCAGCAGCCCTCACAGCGGGACGAACACCGGGGAGCTGTTTTTT.

This clone showed up just a few times. The chain couples TRBV4-1 to TRBJ1-2; 9 bases map to TRBD1. Per germline, CDR1 MGHRA and CDR2 YSYEKL. The length of the CDR3 is 15 residues. Trimming took 5 bases from V and 6 from J; bases not matched to a gene: 10. The CDR3 DNA is TGCGCCAGCAGCTACACGACAGGGGGATTGGATGGCTACACCTTC. Amino acids: CASSYTTGGLDGYTF.

The V and J genes are TRBV28 and TRBJ1-5, with D unresolved. This CDR3 contains 14 residues. Germline assignment: CDR1 MDHEN and CDR2 SYDVKM. The V end was cut by 5 bases, the J end by 5 bases, with 13 bases between. The CDR3 DNA reads as TGTGCCAGCAGTCCCGGACTGTTCTATCAGCCCCAGCATTTT. Its translation is CASSPGLFYQPQHF.

The genes are TRBV7-2 and TRBJ1-6, with D maybe TRBD1 (5 bases). Trimming pared 0 bases from V and 5 bases from J, leaving 11 bases between. This CDR3 has 16 amino acids. Germline V gene lookup returns CDR1 SGHTA and CDR2 FQGNSA. CDR3 loop: CASSLAGTVDNSPLHF. DNA for the CDR3: TGTGCCAGCAGCTTAGCGGGGACCGTCGATAATTCACCCCTCCACTTT. The entire variable domain, with the rest obtained from reference TRBV7-2 and TRBJ1-6, is as follows: GAGVSQSPSNKVTEKGKDVELRCDPISGHTALYWYRQSLGQGLEFLIYFQGNSAPDKSGLPSDRFSAERTGGSVSTLTIQRTQQEDSAVYLCASSLAGTVDNSPLHFGNGTRLTVT.

The V and J genes are TRBV14 and TRBJ2-1, with D possibly matching TRBD2 (7 bases). Germline assignment: CDR1 SGHDN and CDR2 FVKESK. V lost 0 bases, J lost 6 bases, and 15 bases lay in between. The CDR3 is 16 residues long. This CDR3 reads CASSQDPRGEGNEQFF. The DNA of the CDR3 is TGTGCCAGCAGCCAAGATCCAAGGGGGGAGGGCAATGAGCAGTTCTTC.

The sample holds one count of this clone. The chain employs TRBV7-9 and TRBJ1-6; 9 bases align to TRBD1. J gave up 0 bases and V 4 bases, and 7 bases lay outside the gene matches. CDR1 SEHNR and CDR2 FQNEAQ come from the germline V gene (reference sequence). This CDR3 is 18 amino acids long. The CDR3 DNA reads TGTGCCAGCAGCTCCGGGACAGGGCATAGCTCCTATAATTCACCCCTCCACTTT. As protein: CASSSGTGHSSYNSPLHF.

V and J are TRBV5-1 and TRBJ1-2, with 8 bases fitting TRBD1. This CDR3 has 15 residues. J was trimmed by 5 bases and V by 4 bases; bases with no gene match: 10. The germline gives CDR1 SGHRS, CDR2 YFSETQ. The CDR3 sequence: CASSPTGDLWYGYTF. The DNA of the CDR3 is TGCGCCAGCAGCCCGACAGGGGATCTTTGGTATGGCTACACCTTC.

The chain joins TRBV10-3 to TRBJ1-2; D ambiguous. This CDR3 has 13 amino acids. Germline CDR1 ENHRY, CDR2 SYGVKD. Trimming shortened V by 7 bases and J by 4 bases, and 13 bases separated the two germline ends. CDR3 protein: CAITRAPGYGYTF. CDR3 sequence (DNA): TGTGCCATCACTCGGGCCCCTGGCTATGGCTACACCTTC.

V gene TRBV19 combines with J gene TRBJ1-2; D unclear. Germline V gene data show CDR1 as LNHDA and CDR2 as SQIVND (reference sequence). Trimming pared 4 bases from V and 2 bases from J, leaving 8 bases between. The CDR3 runs 13 residues. The CDR3 region is CASSKGPNYGYTF. The CDR3 bases are TGTGCCAGTAGTAAGGGCCCGAACTATGGCTACACCTTC.

The rearrangement joins TRBV20-1 to TRBJ2-7; D is undetermined. CDR3 length equals 11 residues. CDR1 DFQATT and CDR2 SNEGSKA come from the germline V gene (reference sequence). With 0 bases removed from V and 1 base from J, the gap between germline ends came to 1 base. CDR3 protein: CSARDSYEQYF. CDR3 coding DNA: TGCAGTGCTAGAGATTCCTACGAGCAGTACTTC.

V is TRBV24-1 and J is TRBJ2-5, with D maybe TRBD1 (6 bases). Between the trimmed V and J ends, which lost 4 bases and 1 base, there was a span of 9 bases. The CDR3 sequence is 14 residues long. The germline V gene has CDR1 KGHDR and CDR2 SFDVKD. The CDR3 DNA is TGTGCCACCAGTGAAAGGACAGTCCAAGAGACCCAGTACTTC. Protein: CATSERTVQETQYF.

The chain is built from TRBV7-6 and TRBJ2-7; D may correspond to TRBD1 or TRBD2 (5 bases each). V was shortened by 4 bases and J by 2 bases, with 12 bases between the two germline ends. CDR1 is SGHVS, CDR2 FNYEAQ, per germline. The CDR3 spans 14 residues. The CDR3 region is CASSSRGRPYEQYF. The DNA of the CDR3 is TGTGCCAGCAGCTCCCGGGGACGACCCTACGAGCAGTACTTC.

CDR3: CASSIQGPTGELFF. CDR3 DNA sequence: TGTGCCAGTAGTATACAGGGGCCCACCGGGGAGCTGTTTTTT. The V and J genes are TRBV19 and TRBJ2-2, with D possibly matching TRBD1 (6 bases). The CDR3 consists of 14 residues. Germline V gene lookup returns CDR1 LNHDA and CDR2 SQIVND (reference sequence). Trimming removed 2 bases at V and 4 bases at J, with 8 bases between.

The chain recombines TRBV19 with TRBJ2-6; TRBD1 matches 7 bases. The CDR3 is 17 amino acids. V trimming: 5 bases; J trimming: 4 bases; junction bases outside the gene matches: 11. CDR1 is LNHDA, CDR2 SQIVND, per germline (reference sequence). The CDR3 nucleotides are TGTGCCAGTAGTCCGTTTGGGACAGAGACGGGGGCCAACGTCCTGACTTTC. It encodes CASSPFGTETGANVLTF.

The chain links TRBV11-2 to TRBJ1-1; 9 bases align to TRBD1. The CDR3 consists of 14 residues. The trim removed 5 bases at V and 3 bases at J, leaving 4 bases unmatched. Germline V gene sequence: CDR1 SGHAT, CDR2 FQNNGV. The CDR3 spells CASSTRTGDTEAFF. In DNA, the CDR3 is TGTGCCAGCAGCACTCGGACAGGGGACACTGAAGCTTTCTTT.

CDR3 amino acids: CASSLPLTGGPTGELFF. In nucleotides, the CDR3 is TGTGCCAGCAGCTTACCCTTGACAGGGGGCCCGACCGGGGAGCTGTTTTTT. This sequence joins TRBV7-3 and TRBJ2-2; 10 bases agree with TRBD1. This CDR3 region has 17 residues. J gave up 5 bases and V 2 bases, and 8 bases lay outside the gene matches. Germline V gene sequence: CDR1 SGHTA, CDR2 FQGTGA. The full variable domain, in which reference TRBV7-3 and TRBJ2-2 provide the parts outside the CDR3, is GAGVSQTPSNKVTEKGKYVELRCDPISGHTALYWYRQSLGQGPEFLIYFQGTGAADDSGLPNDRFFAVRPEGSVSTLKIQRTERGDSAVYLCASSLPLTGGPTGELFFGEGSRLTVL.

This chain connects TRBV19 to TRBJ2-7; D remains unclear. The CDR3 has 13 amino acids. V gave up 4 bases and J gave up 4 bases, with 11 bases separating them. Germline V lookup: CDR1 LNHDA, CDR2 SQIVND (reference sequence). The CDR3 DNA follows: TGTGCCAGTAGTACCGTTGCTGGTTACGAGCAGTACTTC. Translated, it gives CASSTVAGYEQYF.

This chain joins TRBV5-6 and TRBJ2-5; 12 positions match TRBD2. The CDR3 contains 18 residues. V lost 6 bases to trimming and J lost 2 bases; unmatched junction nucleotides: 14. Germline loops: CDR1 SGHDT, CDR2 YYEEEE. This CDR3 is CASTHFYSGTSGQETQYF. Written as DNA, the CDR3 is TGTGCCAGCACCCATTTTTACTCCGGGACTAGCGGGCAAGAGACCCAGTACTTC.

The chain carries TRBV5-6 and TRBJ2-7, with TRBD2 as a possible D gene (6 bases). The germline gives CDR1 SGHDT, CDR2 YYEEEE. The CDR3 totals 17 residues. V gave up 1 base and J gave up 3 bases, with 20 bases separating them. CDR3 loop: CASSLWRGLTVYYEQYF. The CDR3 DNA reads TGTGCCAGCAGCTTGTGGAGGGGCCTAACGGTTTACTACGAGCAGTACTTC.

The chain is built from TRBV5-5 and TRBJ1-4; tentatively, D is TRBD1 (5 bases). CDR1 is SGHKS, CDR2 YYEKEE, per germline (reference sequence). V was pared by 3 bases and J by 0 bases, with 6 bases between. The CDR3 totals 14 residues. The CDR3 here is CASSWDATNEKLFF. The CDR3 bases are TGTGCCAGCAGCTGGGACGCAACTAATGAAAAACTGTTTTTT.

The V call is TRBV7-9, the J call TRBJ1-1; TRBD1 might be the D (5 bases). The CDR3 runs to 15 residues. Germline V gives CDR1 SEHNR, CDR2 FQNEAQ (reference sequence). With 6 bases removed from V and 2 bases from J, the gap between germline ends came to 16 bases. CDR3 sequence (DNA): TGTGCCAGCAGACCTAGACAGAGGATCAACACTGAAGCTTTCTTT. This encodes CASRPRQRINTEAFF. The full variable domain, completed using reference TRBV7-9 and TRBJ1-1, is DTGVSQNPRHKITKRGQNVTFRCDPISEHNRLYWYRQTLGQGPEFLTYFQNEAQLEKSRLLSDRFSAERPKGSFSTLEIQRTEQGDSAMYLCASRPRQRINTEAFFGQGTRLTVV.

The rearrangement joins TRBV4-2 to TRBJ1-5; no reliable D call. Per germline, CDR1 LGHNA and CDR2 YNFKEQ. Deletions cut 1 base from V and 7 bases from J, with 8 bases between. The CDR3 contains 13 residues. CDR3 amino acids: CASSQGGEQPQHF. CDR3 DNA sequence: TGTGCCAGCAGCCAAGGAGGTGAACAGCCCCAGCATTTT.

The chain uses TRBV18 and TRBJ1-1, with a weak D call TRBD1 (6 bases). This CDR3 contains 15 residues. V was cut by 3 bases and J by 3 bases, with 14 bases left in between. CDR1 is KGHSH, CDR2 LQKENI, per germline. The CDR3 sequence is CASSPGHQSYTEAFF. The CDR3 DNA reads TGTGCCAGCTCACCGGGACACCAGTCATACACTGAAGCTTTCTTT.

The chain joins TRBV3-1 (or the pseudogene TRBV3-2) to TRBJ2-7; 9 bases align to TRBD1. Trimming cost V 6 bases and J 3 bases; bases outside gene matches: 15. Germline CDR1 and CDR2: LGHDT and YNNKEL (reference sequence). This CDR3 contains 17 residues. CDR3 region: CASSFFSGTGNSYEQYF. The CDR3, as DNA: TGTGCCAGCAGTTTTTTTTCCGGGACAGGGAATAGCTACGAGCAGTACTTC.

The CDR3 nucleotides are TGTGCCAGCAGCTTGACGGGCGGGGGGCCACCAGGAGAGACCCAGTACTTC. Its protein is CASSLTGGGPPGETQYF. The chain recombines TRBV5-4 with TRBJ2-5, with 8 bases aligning to TRBD2. V was pared by 1 base and J by 4 bases, with 12 bases of the junction left unmatched. The V gene's germline CDR1 is SGHNT and CDR2 YYREEE (reference sequence). This CDR3 contains 17 residues.